The present T cell receptor (beta chain) was sequenced within a study of T cell changes during pregnancy in multiple sclerosis. Germline CDR1 is SGDLS and CDR2 is YYNGEE. V lost 0 bases, J lost 7 bases, and 5 bases stayed unmatched. The CDR3 extends over 15 amino acids. TCRdb's copy holds only in-frame clones and misses some; the assay was immunoSEQ multiplex PCR. The repertoire holds about 120,000 clones, 90% to 95% seen once, with around 6% in the top ten. The chain joins TRBV9 to TRBJ2-1; the match to TRBD1 covers 9 bases. The specimen comprised peripheral blood, sampled before pregnancy. This clonotype originated in a female donor with multiple sclerosis, enrolled in a pregnancy study. The DNA of the CDR3 is TGTGCCAGCAGCGTAGACACAGGGGGCGCGAATGAGCAGTTCTTC. Its translation: CASSVDTGGANEQFF.